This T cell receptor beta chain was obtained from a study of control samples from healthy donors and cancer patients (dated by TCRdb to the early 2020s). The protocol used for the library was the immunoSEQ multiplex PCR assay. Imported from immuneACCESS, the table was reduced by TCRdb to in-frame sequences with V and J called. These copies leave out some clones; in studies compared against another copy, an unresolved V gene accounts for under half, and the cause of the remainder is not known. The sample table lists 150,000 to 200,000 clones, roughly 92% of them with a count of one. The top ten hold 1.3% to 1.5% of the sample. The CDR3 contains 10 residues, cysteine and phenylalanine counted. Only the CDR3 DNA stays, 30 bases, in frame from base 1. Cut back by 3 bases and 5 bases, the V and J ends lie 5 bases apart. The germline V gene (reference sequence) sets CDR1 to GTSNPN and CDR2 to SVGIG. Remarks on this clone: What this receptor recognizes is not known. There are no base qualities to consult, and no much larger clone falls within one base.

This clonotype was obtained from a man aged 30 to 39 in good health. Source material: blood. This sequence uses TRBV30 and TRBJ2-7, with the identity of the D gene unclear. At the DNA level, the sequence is TGTGCCTGGAGCCAAAACGAGCAGTACTTC. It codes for CAWSQNEQYF.